At least ten counts were recorded for the clone carrying this T cell receptor beta chain. The antigen remains undetermined. The entry originates in a study of metastatic and nonmetastatic thyroid tumors. Study-wide context: Repertoire comparisons spanned blood and tumor or nodule tissue from malignant and benign thyroid patients. Study results and limitations: Malignant tumors reportedly showed significantly higher TCR beta diversity than benign nodules in both blood and tumor.

Thyroid surgery was preceded by no treatment in any patient. MiXCR reprocessed the PCR reads for TCRdb. The sample has 30,000 to 35,000 clones, over 14% seen once. Input material: blood. The TCR sequence derives from a male donor with papillary thyroid cancer or a benign thyroid nodule (not recorded which). Some clones in this sample may be carry-over from other donors' samples.

The CDR3 reads CASSLVGGETQYF. CDR3 coding DNA: TGTGCCAGCAGCTTAGTGGGGGGGGAGACCCAGTACTTC. The J gene is TRBJ2-5, the V gene TRBV7-3; 7 bases align to TRBD2. This CDR3 comprises 13 residues. V lost 2 bases to trimming and J lost 5 bases; unmatched junction nucleotides: 2. Germline CDR1 reads SGHTA; CDR2 reads FQGTGA.